This T cell receptor (beta chain) comes out of a study of blood T cell repertoires in COVID-19. Study context: Acute-phase and convalescent COVID-19 samples originated in the United States, Italy and Spain.

The repertoire was sequenced with immunoSEQ multiplex PCR; TCRdb's copy has only in-frame clones and lacks some. Among 200,000 to 250,000 clones, roughly 80% were seen once, and the ten largest hold more than 7%. CDR3 length: 17 residues. Germline loops: CDR1 GTSNPN, CDR2 SVGIG (reference sequence). V lost 0 bases to trimming and J lost 2 bases, with 17 bases between them. This receptor was taken from a woman in her 70s with acute or convalescent COVID-19. Sequencing used peripheral blood. The V call is TRBV30, the J call TRBJ2-1; tentatively, D is TRBD2 (6 bases). CDR3 DNA sequence: TGTGCCTGGAGTGTACGAGCTTGGGACTTCACCTACAATGAGCAGTTCTTC. It translates to CAWSVRAWDFTYNEQFF.